Presented here are 10 T cell receptor delta chains from one specimen sequenced in a study of Vδ1+ human thymocytes. RNA was extracted from the cells and then reverse transcribed. Multiplex PCR used pooled V-gene forward primers and a constant-region reverse primer to amplify CDR3s. TCRdb reanalyzed the multiplex PCR reads using CATT. The sample lists tens of thousands of delta-chain clones; roughly 7.3% were seen once. These TCRs are of unknown antigen specificity. Study-level findings and limits: Highly polyclonal TRG and TRD repertoires with Gaussian CDR3 length distributions appeared in thymus.

Material for sequencing was Vdelta1+ gamma-delta thymocytes from the thymus. Specified subset: FACS-sorted CD3+ TCRalphabeta- TCRVdelta1+ TCRVdelta2- thymocytes. The receptors come from a child under two years old who had congenital heart surgery.

V and J are TRDV1 and TRDJ1, with TRDD3 matching over 7 bases. Germline matching of the DNA provided the J gene here, since TCRdb leaves it blank. The trim removed 1 base at V and 0 bases at J, leaving 14 bases unmatched. Germline V gene lookup returns CDR1 TSWWSYY and CDR2 QGS. The CDR3 covers 19 residues. CDR3 protein: CALGERGSWYWGYTDKLIF. In nucleotides, the CDR3 is TGTGCTCTTGGGGAACGAGGCTCCTGGTACTGGGGATACACCGATAAACTCATCTTT.

This clone was counted between two and nine times. The chain uses TRDV2 and TRDJ1; 8 nucleotides align to TRDD3. CDR3 length: 13 residues. Germline CDR1 is GEAIGNYY and CDR2 is EKD. V lost 5 bases, J lost 6 bases, and 7 bases stayed unmatched. CDR3 nucleotide sequence: TGTGCCTGTGGCCTGGGGGACACTTATAAACTCATCTTT. It encodes CACGLGDTYKLIF.

This clone was counted between two and nine times. J is TRDJ1 and V is TRDV1; 11 nucleotides line up with TRDD3. Germline CDR1 reads TSWWSYY; CDR2 reads QGS. The trim removed 0 bases at V and 5 bases at J, leaving 29 bases unmatched. This CDR3 region has 24 residues. CDR3 DNA sequence: TGTGCTCTTGGGGAACTAGGGGACTCCCTGGGGGATACTCTTTTGCGCGGCCCCAGGGATAAACTCATCTTT. This codes for CALGELGDSLGDTLLRGPRDKLIF.

This sequence joins TRDV1 and TRDJ1; no clear D. This CDR3 has 15 amino acids. The germline V gene encodes CDR1 TSWWSYY and CDR2 QGS. Trimming took off 4 bases at V and 5 bases at J, with 17 bases between the two ends. CDR3 coding DNA: TGTGCTCTTGGGGCTCAAGCCCCCCCGGGGGATAAACTCATCTTT. Translating it yields CALGAQAPPGDKLIF.

This clone was seen a handful of times. This sequence joins TRDV1 and TRDJ1; TRDD3 aligns across 8 bases. Germline lookup yields CDR1 TSWWSYY and CDR2 QGS. The CDR3 covers 16 residues. The junction had 9 bases not matched to a gene; V was cut back by 0 bases and J by 6 bases. The CDR3 DNA sequence: TGTGCTCTTGGGGAACTTGGGAGTGGGGGATTCCATAAACTCATCTTT. This codes for CALGELGSGGFHKLIF.

The chain combines TRDV1 with TRDJ1; maybe TRDD3 (5 bases). CDR1 and CDR2 from the germline V gene are TSWWSYY and QGS. With 0 bases removed from V and 0 bases from J, the gap between germline ends came to 23 bases. The CDR3 is 20 amino acids. The CDR3 protein is CALGELGRGGLDFYTDKLIF. The CDR3 DNA reads TGTGCTCTTGGGGAACTAGGTCGCGGGGGCCTCGACTTCTACACCGATAAACTCATCTTT.

The sample holds a few counts of this clone. The gene calls are TRDV1 and TRDJ1; possibly TRDD2 for D (5 bases). Trimming stripped 4 bases from V and 3 bases from J, with 21 bases between. The CDR3 sequence is 17 residues long. CDR1 and CDR2 (germline): TSWWSYY, QGS. In nucleotides, the CDR3 is TGTGCTCTTGGGGGGGGTTCCTCCGAGAAGCTAGCCGATAAACTCATCTTT. Its protein is CALGGGSSEKLADKLIF.

V usage is TRDV1 and J usage is TRDJ1; possibly TRDD3 for D (5 bases). This CDR3 comprises 19 residues. The germline V gene encodes CDR1 TSWWSYY and CDR2 QGS. Trimming took 0 bases from V and 10 from J, leaving 30 bases between them. CDR3 region: CALGELGSRLMRIRRGLIF. Written as DNA, the CDR3 is TGTGCTCTTGGGGAACTAGGGTCCAGATTGATGCGCATACGCAGGGGACTCATCTTT.

The table lists this clone with a few counts. The rearrangement joins TRDV1 to TRDJ1; 11 nucleotides agree with TRDD3. CDR1 TSWWSYY and CDR2 QGS come from the germline V gene. The CDR3 covers 24 residues. The ends lost 4 bases at V and 1 base at J; junction bases unmatched: 29. Here the CDR3 reads CALGVRLGLPTMIVLGDSTDKLIF. For the CDR3, the DNA is TGTGCTCTTGGGGTCCGACTAGGCCTTCCTACAATGATTGTACTGGGGGATAGCACCGATAAACTCATCTTT.

This clone was counted between two and nine times. This chain connects TRDV1 to TRDJ1, with 8 bases that match TRDD3. The V gene end was trimmed by 1 base and the J gene end by 0 bases; junction bases not matched to a gene: 13. CDR1 is TSWWSYY and CDR2 is QGS in the germline V gene. This CDR3 has 19 residues. CDR3 coding DNA: TGTGCTCTTGGGGAACACACTACCTGGGGGACCCCGTACACCGATAAACTCATCTTT. This codes for CALGEHTTWGTPYTDKLIF.